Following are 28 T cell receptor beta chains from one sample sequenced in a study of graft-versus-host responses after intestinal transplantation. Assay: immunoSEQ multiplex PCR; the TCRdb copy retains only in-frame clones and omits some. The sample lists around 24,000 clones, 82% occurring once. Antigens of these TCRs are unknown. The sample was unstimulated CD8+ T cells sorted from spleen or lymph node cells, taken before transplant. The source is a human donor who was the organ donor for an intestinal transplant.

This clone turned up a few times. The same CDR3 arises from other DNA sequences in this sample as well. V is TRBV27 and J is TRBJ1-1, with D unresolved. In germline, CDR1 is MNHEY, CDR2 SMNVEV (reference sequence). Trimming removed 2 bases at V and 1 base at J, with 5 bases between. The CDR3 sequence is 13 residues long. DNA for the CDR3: TGTGCCAGCAGTTTAGGGCAGAACACTGAAGCTTTCTTT. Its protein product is CASSLGQNTEAFF.

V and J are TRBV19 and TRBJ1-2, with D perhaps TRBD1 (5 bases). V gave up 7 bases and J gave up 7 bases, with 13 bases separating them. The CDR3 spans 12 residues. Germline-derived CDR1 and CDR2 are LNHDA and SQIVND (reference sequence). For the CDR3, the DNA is TGTGCCAGTACGGTCGCAGGGAGTGGCTACACCTTC. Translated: CASTVAGSGYTF.

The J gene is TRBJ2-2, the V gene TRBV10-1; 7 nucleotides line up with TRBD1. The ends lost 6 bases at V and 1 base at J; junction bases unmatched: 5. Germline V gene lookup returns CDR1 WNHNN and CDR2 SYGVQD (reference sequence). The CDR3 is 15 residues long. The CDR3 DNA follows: TGCGCCAGCAGCGCCGGGACAGTGAACACCGGGGAGCTGTTTTTT. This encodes CASSAGTVNTGELFF.

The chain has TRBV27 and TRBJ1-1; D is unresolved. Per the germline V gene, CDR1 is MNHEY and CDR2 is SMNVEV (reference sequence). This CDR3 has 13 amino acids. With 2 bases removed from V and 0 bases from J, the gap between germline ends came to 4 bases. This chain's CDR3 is CASSLQLNTEAFF. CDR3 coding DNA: TGTGCCAGCAGTTTACAATTGAACACTGAAGCTTTCTTT.

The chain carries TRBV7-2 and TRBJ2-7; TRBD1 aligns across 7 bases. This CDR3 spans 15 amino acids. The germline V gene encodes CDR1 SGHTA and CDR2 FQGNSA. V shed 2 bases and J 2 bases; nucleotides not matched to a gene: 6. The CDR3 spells CASSLMGQPAYEQYF. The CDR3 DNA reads TGTGCCAGCAGCTTAATGGGACAGCCCGCCTACGAGCAGTACTTC. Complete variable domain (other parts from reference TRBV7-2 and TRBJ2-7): GAGVSQSPSNKVTEKGKDVELRCDPISGHTALYWYRQSLGQGLEFLIYFQGNSAPDKSGLPSDRFSAERTGGSVSTLTIQRTQQEDSAVYLCASSLMGQPAYEQYFGPGTRLTVT.

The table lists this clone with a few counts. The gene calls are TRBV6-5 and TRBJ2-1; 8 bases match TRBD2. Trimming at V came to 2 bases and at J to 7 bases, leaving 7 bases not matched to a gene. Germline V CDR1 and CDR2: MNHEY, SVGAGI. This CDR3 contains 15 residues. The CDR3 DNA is TGTGCCAGCAGTTACGGAGCGGGAGTGGGTAATGAGCAGTTCTTC. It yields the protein CASSYGAGVGNEQFF.

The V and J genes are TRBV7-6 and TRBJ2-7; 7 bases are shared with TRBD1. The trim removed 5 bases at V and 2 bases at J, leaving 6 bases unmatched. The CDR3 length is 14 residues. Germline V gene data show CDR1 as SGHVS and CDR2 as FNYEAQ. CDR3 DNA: TGTGCCAGCAGCCTCCGGGACAGCCCCTACGAGCAGTACTTC. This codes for CASSLRDSPYEQYF.

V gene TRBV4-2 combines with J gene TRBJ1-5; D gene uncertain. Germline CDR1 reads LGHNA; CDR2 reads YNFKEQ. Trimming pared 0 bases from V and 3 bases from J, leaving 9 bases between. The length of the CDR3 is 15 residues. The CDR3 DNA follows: TGTGCCAGCAGCCAAGATGGACGGATCAATCAGCCCCAGCATTTT. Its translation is CASSQDGRINQPQHF.

For the CDR3, the DNA is TGCGCCAGCAGCCAGGGACTACCTGACGAGCAGTACTTC. Translating gives CASSQGLPDEQYF. The chain couples TRBV4-1 to TRBJ2-7, with 7 bases fitting TRBD2. V shed 3 bases and J 5 bases; nucleotides not matched to a gene: 4. The CDR3 spans 13 residues. Per germline, CDR1 MGHRA and CDR2 YSYEKL.

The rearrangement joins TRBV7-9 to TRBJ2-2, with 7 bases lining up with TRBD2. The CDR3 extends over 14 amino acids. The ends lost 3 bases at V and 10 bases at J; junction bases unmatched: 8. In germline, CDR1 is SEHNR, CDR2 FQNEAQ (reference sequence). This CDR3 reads CASSFREGQVELFF. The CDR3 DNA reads TGTGCCAGCAGCTTTAGGGAGGGGCAAGTGGAGCTGTTTTTT.

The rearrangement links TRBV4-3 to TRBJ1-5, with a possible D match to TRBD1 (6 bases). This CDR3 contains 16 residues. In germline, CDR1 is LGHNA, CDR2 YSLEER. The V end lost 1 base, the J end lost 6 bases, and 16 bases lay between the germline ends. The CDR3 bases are TGCGCCAGCAGCCAAGGGTCGGCGGGGGCTGGTCAGCCCCAGCATTTT. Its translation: CASSQGSAGAGQPQHF.

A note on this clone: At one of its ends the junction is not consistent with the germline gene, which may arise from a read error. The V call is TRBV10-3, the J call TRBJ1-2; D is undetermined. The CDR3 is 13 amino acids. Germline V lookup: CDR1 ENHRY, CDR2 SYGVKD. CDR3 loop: CATSELANYGYTF. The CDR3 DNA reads TGTGCCACCAGTGAGTTAGCTAACTATGGCTACACCTTC.

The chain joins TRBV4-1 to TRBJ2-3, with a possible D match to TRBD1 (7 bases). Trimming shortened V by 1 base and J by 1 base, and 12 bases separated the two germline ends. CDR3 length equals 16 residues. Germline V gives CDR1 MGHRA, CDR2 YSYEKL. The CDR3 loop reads CASSQGTRGGTDTQYF. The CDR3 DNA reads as TGCGCCAGCAGCCAAGGGACCAGGGGGGGCACAGATACGCAGTATTTT.

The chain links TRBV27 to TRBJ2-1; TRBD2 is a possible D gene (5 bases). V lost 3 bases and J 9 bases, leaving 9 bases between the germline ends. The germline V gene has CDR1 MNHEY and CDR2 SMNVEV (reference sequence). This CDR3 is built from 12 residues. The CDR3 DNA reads TGTGCCAGCAGTTTCGGAGGATTTGAGCAGTTCTTC. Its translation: CASSFGGFEQFF.

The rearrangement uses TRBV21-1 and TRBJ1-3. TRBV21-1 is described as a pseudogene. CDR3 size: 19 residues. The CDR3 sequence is CASSAYRPIGDVPGNTIYF. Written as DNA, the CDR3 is TGTGCCAGCAGCGCTTACCGCCCAATTGGGGACGTCCCCGGAAACACCATATATTTT.

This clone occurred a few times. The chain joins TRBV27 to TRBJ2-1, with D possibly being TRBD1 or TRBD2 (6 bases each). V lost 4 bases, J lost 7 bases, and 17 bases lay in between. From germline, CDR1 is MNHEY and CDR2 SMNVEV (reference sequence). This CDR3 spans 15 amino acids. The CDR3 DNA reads TGTGCCAGCAGTTGGCGGATGGGGGGCACAAATGAGCAGTTCTTC. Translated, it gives CASSWRMGGTNEQFF.

The CDR3 spells CASSQGSNQPQHF. CDR3 bases: TGTGCCAGCAGTCAGGGGAGTAATCAGCCCCAGCATTTT. V gene TRBV6-5 combines with J gene TRBJ1-5, with D possibly TRBD1 on 6 matching bases. CDR3 length: 13 residues. Trimming stripped 5 bases from V and 4 bases from J, with 9 bases between. Germline loops: CDR1 MNHEY, CDR2 SVGAGI.

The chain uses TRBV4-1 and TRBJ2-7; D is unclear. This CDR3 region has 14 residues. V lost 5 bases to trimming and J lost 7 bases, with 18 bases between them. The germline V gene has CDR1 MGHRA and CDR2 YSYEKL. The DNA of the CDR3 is TGCGCCAGCAGCTTCCGACCATCCCTAGGGGAGCAGTACTTC. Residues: CASSFRPSLGEQYF.

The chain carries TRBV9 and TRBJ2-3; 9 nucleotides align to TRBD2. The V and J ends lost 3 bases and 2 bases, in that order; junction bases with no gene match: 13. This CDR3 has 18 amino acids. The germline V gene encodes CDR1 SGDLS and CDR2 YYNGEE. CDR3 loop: CASSGWAGGLEATDTQYF. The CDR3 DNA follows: TGTGCCAGCAGCGGGTGGGCGGGGGGGCTCGAGGCCACAGATACGCAGTATTTT.

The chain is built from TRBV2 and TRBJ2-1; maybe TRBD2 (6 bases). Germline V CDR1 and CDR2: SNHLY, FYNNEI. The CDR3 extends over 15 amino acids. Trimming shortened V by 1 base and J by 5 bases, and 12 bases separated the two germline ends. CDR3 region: CASSEGSGTHNEQFF. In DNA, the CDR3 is TGTGCCAGCAGTGAAGGGTCCGGGACTCACAATGAGCAGTTCTTC.

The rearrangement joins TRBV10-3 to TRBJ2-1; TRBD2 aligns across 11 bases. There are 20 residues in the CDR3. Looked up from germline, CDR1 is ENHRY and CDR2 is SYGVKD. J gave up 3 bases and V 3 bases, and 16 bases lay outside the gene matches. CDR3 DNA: TGTGCCATCAGTGACACGCGACTAGCGGGGTCCCTTCGACACTACAATGAGCAGTTCTTC. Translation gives CAISDTRLAGSLRHYNEQFF.

The CDR3 nucleotides read TGCGCCAGCAGCTTTCTGGGTACCACAGATACGCAGTATTTT. It is translated as CASSFLGTTDTQYF. The chain is built from TRBV5-1 and TRBJ2-3; no reliable D call. The germline V gene has CDR1 SGHRS and CDR2 YFSETQ. The CDR3 runs to 14 residues. The germline V and J ends were trimmed by 2 bases and 2 bases, with 9 bases remaining between them. Complete variable domain (other parts from reference TRBV5-1 and TRBJ2-3): KAGVTQTPRYLIKTRGQQVTLSCSPISGHRSVSWYQQTPGQGLQFLFEYFSETQRNKGNFPGRFSGRQFSNSRSEMNVSTLELGDSALYLCASSFLGTTDTQYFGPGTRLTVL.

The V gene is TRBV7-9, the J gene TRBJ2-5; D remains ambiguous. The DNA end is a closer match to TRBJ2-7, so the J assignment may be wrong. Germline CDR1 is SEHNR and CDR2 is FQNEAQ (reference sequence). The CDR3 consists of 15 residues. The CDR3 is CASSFNAQYSYEQYF. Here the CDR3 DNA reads TGTGCCAGCAGCTTCAACGCCCAGTACTCCTACGAGCAGTACTTC.

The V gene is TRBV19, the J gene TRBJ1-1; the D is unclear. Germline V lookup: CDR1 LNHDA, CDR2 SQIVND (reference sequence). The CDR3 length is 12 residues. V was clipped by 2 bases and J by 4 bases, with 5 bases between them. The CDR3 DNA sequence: TGTGCCAGTAGTATACGGGGCACTGAAGCTTTCTTT. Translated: CASSIRGTEAFF.

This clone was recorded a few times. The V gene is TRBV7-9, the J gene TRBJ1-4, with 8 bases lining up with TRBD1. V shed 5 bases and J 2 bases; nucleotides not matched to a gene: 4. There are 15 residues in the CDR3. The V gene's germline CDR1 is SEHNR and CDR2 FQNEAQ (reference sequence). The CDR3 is CASSPWTGTNEKLFF. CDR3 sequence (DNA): TGTGCCAGCAGCCCTTGGACAGGGACTAATGAAAAACTGTTTTTT.

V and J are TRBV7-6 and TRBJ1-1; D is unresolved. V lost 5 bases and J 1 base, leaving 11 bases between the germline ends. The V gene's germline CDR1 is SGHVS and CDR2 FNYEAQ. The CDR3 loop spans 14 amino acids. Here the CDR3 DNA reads TGTGCCAGCAGCAAGAGCCGCGGGAACACTGAAGCTTTCTTT. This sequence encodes CASSKSRGNTEAFF.

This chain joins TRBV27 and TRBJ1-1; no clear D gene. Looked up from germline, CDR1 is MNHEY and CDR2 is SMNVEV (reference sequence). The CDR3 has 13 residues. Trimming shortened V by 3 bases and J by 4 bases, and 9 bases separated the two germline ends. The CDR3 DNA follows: TGTGCCAGCAGTTTGTTCATCGGCACTGAAGCTTTCTTT. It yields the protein CASSLFIGTEAFF.

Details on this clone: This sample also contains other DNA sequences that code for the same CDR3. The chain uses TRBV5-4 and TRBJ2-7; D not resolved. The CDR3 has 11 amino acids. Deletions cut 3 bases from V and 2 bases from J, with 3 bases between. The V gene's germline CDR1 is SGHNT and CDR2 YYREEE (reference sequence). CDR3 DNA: TGTGCCAGCAGCTCAACCTACGAGCAGTACTTC. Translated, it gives CASSSTYEQYF.